These T cell receptor beta chains were read from a single sample in a study of human T cells and chemical hapten exposure. TCRdb re-called the RACE reads through MiXCR, storing one row per CDR3 protein. The data hold 95,000 or so distinct CDR3 sequences, with 9.5% to 12% observed a single time. This material consisted of whole blood, taken in connection with sensitization to the hapten diphenylcyclopropenone (DPC). The receptor source for this set is a woman aged 35 to 49 with alopecia areata. Some clones in this sample may be carry-over from other donors' samples. Both conserved end residues are part of each CDR3. A D gene is named only where the DNA matches it firmly. Some rows have no size entry. The others give once, few or many, or a class for an expanded clone.

J gene	V gene	D gene	clone size	CDR3 protein	CDR3 DNA
TRBJ2-3	TRBV20-1	TRBD2	few	CSARVKQAGVLDTQYF	TGCAGTGCTAGAGTCAAGCAAGCGGGGGTGTTGGATACGCAGTATTTT
TRBJ2-1	TRBV5-1	-	-	CASSFFRGTYHYESEQFF	TGCGCCAGCAGCTTTTTCAGGGGGACTTACCATTACGAAAGTGAGCAGTTCTTC
TRBJ1-1	TRBV5-6	-	many	CASSTGITNTEAFF	TGTGCCAGCAGTACAGGGATAACGAACACTGAAGCTTTCTTT
TRBJ2-1	TRBV11-3	TRBD2	-	CASSPLGLAGSSEQFF	TGTGCCAGCAGCCCCCTAGGACTAGCGGGATCGTCTGAGCAGTTCTTC
TRBJ2-3	TRBV29-1	-	-	CSVTGPSTDTQYF	TGCAGCGTCACTGGCCCTAGCACAGATACGCAGTATTTT
TRBJ2-5	TRBV11-2	-	many	CASSLSGTGETQYF	TGTGCCAGCAGCTTAAGTGGGACGGGAGAGACCCAGTACTTC
TRBJ1-1	TRBV20-1	TRBD1	few	CSAPPPGQVEAFF	TGCAGTGCTCCTCCACCGGGACAGGTTGAAGCTTTCTTT
TRBJ1-6	TRBV28	-	few	CASSRHGTSGMAPLHF	TGTGCCAGCAGCCGCCACGGGACATCGGGAATGGCGCCCCTCCACTTT
TRBJ2-7	TRBV7-8	-	few	CASSLTPYEQYF	TGTGCCAGCAGCTTAACACCCTACGAGCAGTACTTC
TRBJ1-6	TRBV28	-	few	CASSSSSSYNSPLHF	TGTGCCAGCAGTTCCTCCAGCTCCTATAATTCACCCCTCCACTTT
TRBJ2-1	TRBV30	-	-	CAWSVMRDSYNEQFF	TGTGCCTGGAGTGTAATGCGGGACTCCTACAATGAGCAGTTCTTC
TRBJ2-1	TRBV9	TRBD2	-	CASSETSGSAEQFF	TGTGCCAGCAGCGAGACTAGCGGGAGTGCTGAGCAGTTCTTC
TRBJ2-5	TRBV7-9	-	many	CASSSDRAQYF	TGTGCCAGCAGCTCCGATCGGGCCCAGTACTTC
TRBJ1-3	TRBV29-1	-	-	CSVEDIDRPGNTIYF	TGCAGCGTTGAAGATATCGACAGGCCTGGAAACACCATATATTTT
TRBJ2-1	TRBV7-9	-	many	CASRGAGARNEQFF	TGTGCCAGCCGGGGGGCGGGGGCCCGGAATGAGCAGTTCTTC
TRBJ2-7	TRBV4-2	-	-	CASSQEPRDYEQYF	TGTGCCAGCAGCCAAGAACCCCGTGACTACGAGCAGTACTTC
TRBJ2-3	TRBV2	TRBD2	-	CASNRRLAGGSTDTQYF	TGTGCCAGCAACCGGCGACTAGCCGGGGGAAGCACAGATACGCAGTATTTT
TRBJ2-1	TRBV6-2/TRBV6-3	-	few	CASIIGRHGRYNEQFF	TGTGCCAGCATCATAGGACGGCATGGACGCTACAATGAGCAGTTCTTC
TRBJ2-4	TRBV11-1	-	-	CASSPTKNIQYF	TGTGCCAGCAGCCCAACCAAAAACATTCAGTACTTC
TRBJ2-2	TRBV2	TRBD2	few	CASSDALAGLNTGELFF	TGTGCCAGCAGTGATGCCCTAGCGGGGCTGAACACCGGGGAGCTGTTTTTT
TRBJ2-5	TRBV10-3	-	few	CAISDSGEETQYF	TGTGCCATCAGTGATTCAGGGGAAGAGACCCAGTACTTC
TRBJ2-2	TRBV3-1	-	few	CASSPRDKPTGELFF	TGTGCCAGCAGCCCCCGGGACAAACCTACCGGGGAGCTGTTTTTT
TRBJ2-7	TRBV11-2	TRBD2	few	CASRWSAGDSYEQYF	TGTGCCAGCAGATGGTCGGCGGGGGACTCCTACGAGCAGTACTTC